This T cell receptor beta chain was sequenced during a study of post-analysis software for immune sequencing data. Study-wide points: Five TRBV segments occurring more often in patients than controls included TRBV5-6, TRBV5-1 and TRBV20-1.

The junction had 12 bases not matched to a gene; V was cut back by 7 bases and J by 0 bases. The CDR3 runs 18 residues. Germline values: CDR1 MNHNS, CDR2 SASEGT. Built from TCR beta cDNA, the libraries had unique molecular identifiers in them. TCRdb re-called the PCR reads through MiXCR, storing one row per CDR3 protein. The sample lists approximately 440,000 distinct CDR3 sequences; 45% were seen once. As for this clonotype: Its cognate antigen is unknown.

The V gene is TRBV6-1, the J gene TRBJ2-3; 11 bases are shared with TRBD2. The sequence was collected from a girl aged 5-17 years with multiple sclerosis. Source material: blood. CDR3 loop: CASNRGPGTSGSTDTQYF. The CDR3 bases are TGTGCCAGCAACAGGGGTCCCGGGACTAGCGGTAGCACAGATACGCAGTATTTT.